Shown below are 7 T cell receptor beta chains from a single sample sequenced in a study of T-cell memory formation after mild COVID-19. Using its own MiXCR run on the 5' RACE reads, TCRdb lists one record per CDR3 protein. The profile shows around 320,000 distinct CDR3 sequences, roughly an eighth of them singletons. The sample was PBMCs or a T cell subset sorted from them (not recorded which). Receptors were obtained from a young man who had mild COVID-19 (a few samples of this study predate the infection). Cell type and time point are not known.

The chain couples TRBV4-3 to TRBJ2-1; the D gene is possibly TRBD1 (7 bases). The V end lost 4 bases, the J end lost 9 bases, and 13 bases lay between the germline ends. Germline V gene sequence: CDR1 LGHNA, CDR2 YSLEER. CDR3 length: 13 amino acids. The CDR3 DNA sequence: TGCGCCAGCAGCCCGAACAGGGGAGGTGAGCAGTTCTTC. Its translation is CASSPNRGGEQFF.

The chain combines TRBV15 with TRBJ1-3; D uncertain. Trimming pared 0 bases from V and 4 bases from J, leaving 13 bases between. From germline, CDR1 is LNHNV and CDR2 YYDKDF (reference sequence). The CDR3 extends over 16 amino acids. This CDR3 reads CATSRDPPRQGNTIYF. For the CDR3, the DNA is TGTGCCACCAGCAGAGATCCCCCACGCCAAGGAAACACCATATATTTT.

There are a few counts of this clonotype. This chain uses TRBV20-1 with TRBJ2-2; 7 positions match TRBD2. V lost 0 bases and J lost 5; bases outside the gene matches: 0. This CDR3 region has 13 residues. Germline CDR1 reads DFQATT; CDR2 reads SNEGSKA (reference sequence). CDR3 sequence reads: CSARELATGELFF. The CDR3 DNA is TGCAGTGCTAGAGAACTAGCGACCGGGGAGCTGTTTTTT.

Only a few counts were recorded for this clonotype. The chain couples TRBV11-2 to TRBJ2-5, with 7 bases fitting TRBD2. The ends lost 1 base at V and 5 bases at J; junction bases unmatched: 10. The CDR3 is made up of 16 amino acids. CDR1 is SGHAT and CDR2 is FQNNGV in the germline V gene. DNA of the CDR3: TGTGCCAGCAGCTTAGGCAGCGGGATCCCTCAGGAGACCCAGTACTTC. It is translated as CASSLGSGIPQETQYF.

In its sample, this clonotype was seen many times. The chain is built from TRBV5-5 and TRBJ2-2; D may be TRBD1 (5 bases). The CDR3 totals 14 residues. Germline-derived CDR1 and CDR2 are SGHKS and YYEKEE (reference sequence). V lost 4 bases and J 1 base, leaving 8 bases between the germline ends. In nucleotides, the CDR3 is TGTGCCAGCAGCATGGGGCAGAACACCGGGGAGCTGTTTTTT. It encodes CASSMGQNTGELFF.

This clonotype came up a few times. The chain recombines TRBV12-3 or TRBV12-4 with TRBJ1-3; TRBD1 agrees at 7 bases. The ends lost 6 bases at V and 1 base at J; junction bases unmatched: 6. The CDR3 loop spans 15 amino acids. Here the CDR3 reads CASRKGQLSGNTIYF. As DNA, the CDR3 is TGTGCCAGCAGGAAGGGACAGCTATCTGGAAACACCATATATTTT.

This CDR3 is CASSLLWSGTEAFF. In nucleotides, the CDR3 is TGTGCCAGCAGCCTACTTTGGTCGGGCACTGAAGCTTTCTTT. The gene calls are TRBV14 and TRBJ1-1; D call uncertain. This CDR3 is built from 14 residues. Trimming shortened V by 4 bases and J by 4 bases, and 13 bases separated the two germline ends. Germline V gene sequence: CDR1 SGHDN, CDR2 FVKESK. Combining the CDR3 with reference TRBV14 and TRBJ1-1 gives the whole variable domain EAGVTQFPSHSVIEKGQTVTLRCDPISGHDNLYWYRRVMGKEIKFLLHFVKESKQDESGMPNNRFLAERTGGTYSTLKVQPAELEDSGVYFCASSLLWSGTEAFFGQGTRLTVV.